The 30 T cell receptor beta chains listed next were all sequenced from one sample in a study of PD-1 blockade in classical Hodgkin lymphoma (dated by TCRdb to 2018 to 2020). The library was prepared using the immunoSEQ multiplex PCR assay. Imported from immuneACCESS, the table was reduced by TCRdb to in-frame sequences with V and J called. These copies leave out some clones; in studies compared against another copy, an unresolved V gene accounts for under half, and the cause of the remainder is not known. This sample gives around 30,000 clones in total; around 87% of them show up just once. Approximately 0.45% of the sample is taken by the ten largest. The time point label, read with the paper, signifies: cycle 4 day 1 (C4D1), after less than 7 weeks of nivolumab. Relapse after autologous stem cell transplantation had occurred in all trial patients, and cohorts A, B and C were distinguished by prior brentuximab vedotin exposure. CD4+ T cells were purified from thawed PBMCs by magnetic negative selection with a Miltenyi CD4+ T cell isolation kit.

The input for sequencing was CD4+ T cells from blood, taken before the fourth cycle of nivolumab. All receptors come from a human donor with classical Hodgkin lymphoma.

The V and J genes are TRBV4-1 and TRBJ1-2, with TRBD1 matching over 11 bases. V was pared by 10 bases and J by 4 bases, with 26 bases of the junction left unmatched. The CDR3 is made up of 20 amino acids. Per germline, CDR1 MGHRA and CDR2 YSYEKL. The DNA of the CDR3 is TGCGCCACCCGAAAATTCTTCCCTCGGGACAGGGGGATTTCGTTCTATGGCTACACCTTC. Encoded protein: CATRKFFPRDRGISFYGYTF.

This clone appeared a few times. V and J are TRBV5-6 and TRBJ1-1; D ambiguous. Trimming left V 1 base short and J 4 bases short, with 11 bases between. This CDR3 has 14 residues. Per the germline V gene, CDR1 is SGHDT and CDR2 is YYEEEE. The CDR3 loop is CASSLFGSGTEAFF. The CDR3 DNA reads TGTGCCAGCAGCTTGTTTGGGTCTGGCACTGAAGCTTTCTTT.

The V gene is TRBV19, the J gene TRBJ1-5; D not resolved. Trimming shortened V by 7 bases and J by 0 bases, and 16 bases separated the two germline ends. From germline, CDR1 is LNHDA and CDR2 SQIVND (reference sequence). CDR3 length: 16 amino acids. The CDR3 DNA sequence: TGTGCCAGTATGGTGGAATGGGATTATAGCAATCAGCCCCAGCATTTT. Translating it yields CASMVEWDYSNQPQHF.

The V call is TRBV5-6, the J call TRBJ2-2; possibly TRBD1 for D (6 bases). CDR1 and CDR2 from the germline V gene are SGHDT and YYEEEE. The CDR3 has 15 residues. The ends were cut back, 3 bases at V and 6 bases at J, with 15 bases in the middle. The CDR3 protein is CASSSLTTGAGELFF. For the CDR3, the DNA is TGTGCCAGCAGCTCATTAACGACAGGTGCCGGGGAGCTGTTTTTT.

This chain uses TRBV4-1 with TRBJ2-5, with D possibly called TRBD1 or TRBD2 (7 bases each). The germline gives CDR1 MGHRA, CDR2 YSYEKL. V dropped 3 bases and J dropped 1 base, with 12 bases sitting between them. The CDR3 spans 15 residues. The CDR3 DNA reads as TGCGCCAGCAGCCAGGGGGGGACAGTCCAAGAGACCCAGTACTTC. Protein sequence: CASSQGGTVQETQYF.

The chain joins TRBV5-4 to TRBJ2-7; 11 bases map to TRBD1. The CDR3 spans 14 residues. Trimming cost V 5 bases and J 11 bases; bases outside gene matches: 12. Germline values: CDR1 SGHNT, CDR2 YYREEE (reference sequence). The CDR3 DNA sequence: TGTGCCAGCAGTATTGAGGGACAGGGGGTCATGGAGTACTTC. As protein: CASSIEGQGVMEYF.

V and J are TRBV6-1 and TRBJ2-5, with 8 positions matching TRBD1. Judging by the DNA end, TRBJ2-7 fits better; the J call may be wrong. Germline V gene lookup returns CDR1 MNHNS and CDR2 SASEGT. This CDR3 is built from 13 residues. CDR3 residues: CATTGQDSYEQYF. CDR3 coding DNA: TGTGCCACCACGGGACAGGACTCCTACGAGCAGTACTTC.

The rearrangement uses TRBV4-1 and TRBJ2-5; 10 nucleotides align to TRBD2. Germline V gives CDR1 MGHRA, CDR2 YSYEKL. V dropped 0 bases and J dropped 4; count of bases not matched to a gene: 2. The CDR3 is 15 residues long. Written as DNA, the CDR3 is TGCGCCAGCAGCCAAGATAGACTAGCGGGAGAGACCCAGTACTTC. This gives the protein CASSQDRLAGETQYF.

V and J are TRBV19 and TRBJ1-2, with D possibly matching TRBD1 (6 bases). The V end was cut by 7 bases, the J end by 7 bases, with 25 bases between. CDR3 size: 16 residues. Per the germline V gene, CDR1 is LNHDA and CDR2 is SQIVND (reference sequence). CDR3 sequence reads: CASISRDTFTLSGYTF. The CDR3 coding sequence is TGTGCCAGTATCAGCAGGGACACCTTCACCCTATCTGGCTACACCTTC.

V is TRBV6-6 and J is TRBJ1-6, with D possibly matching TRBD1 (6 bases). This CDR3 region has 14 residues. CDR1 and CDR2 (germline): MNHNY, SVGAGI (reference sequence). V was trimmed by 7 bases and J by 4 bases, leaving 11 bases between them. The chain's CDR3 is CASNRGAYNSPLHF. The DNA for the CDR3 is TGTGCCAGCAACCGGGGGGCGTATAATTCACCCCTCCACTTT.

V is TRBV18 and J is TRBJ1-2; D not resolved. Between the trimmed V and J ends, which lost 4 bases and 4 bases, there was a span of 10 bases. This CDR3 is built from 13 residues. Germline V gene lookup returns CDR1 KGHSH and CDR2 LQKENI. CDR3 residues: CASSLDGTYGYTF. The CDR3 nucleotides read TGTGCCAGCTCACTCGACGGAACCTATGGCTACACCTTC.

V gene TRBV27 combines with J gene TRBJ2-1; TRBD1 agrees at 7 bases. From germline, CDR1 is MNHEY and CDR2 SMNVEV (reference sequence). The junction had 9 bases not matched to a gene; V was cut back by 7 bases and J by 9 bases. This CDR3 is built from 13 residues. As DNA, the CDR3 is TGTGCCAGCACCACAGGGGAAAGCGGTGAGCAGTTCTTC. This sequence encodes CASTTGESGEQFF.

The chain carries TRBV28 and TRBJ1-3; a weak D match, TRBD1 (5 bases). CDR1 is MDHEN and CDR2 is SYDVKM in the germline V gene. The CDR3 has 15 residues. Trimming stripped 3 bases from V and 2 bases from J, with 11 bases between. DNA for the CDR3: TGTGCCAGCAGTTTTCCGGGGGTGGCTGGAAACACCATATATTTT. Its protein is CASSFPGVAGNTIYF.

V usage is TRBV5-4 and J usage is TRBJ2-2, with 7 bases lining up with TRBD2. The trim removed 4 bases at V and 3 bases at J, leaving 6 bases unmatched. Germline V gives CDR1 SGHNT, CDR2 YYREEE (reference sequence). This CDR3 has 15 residues. CDR3: CASSGGLTYTGELFF. CDR3 DNA: TGTGCCAGCAGCGGGGGACTAACCTACACCGGGGAGCTGTTTTTT.

This chain links TRBV10-3 with TRBJ2-2; TRBD2 aligns across 9 bases. The junction had 9 bases not matched to a gene; V was cut back by 6 bases and J by 7 bases. The CDR3 runs 15 residues. The germline V gene encodes CDR1 ENHRY and CDR2 SYGVKD. The CDR3 sequence: CAIRGLAGVSGELFF. DNA of the CDR3: TGTGCCATCAGGGGACTAGCTGGGGTTAGCGGGGAGCTGTTTTTT.

Written as DNA, the CDR3 is TGTGCCAGCAGTTTATTCACAGATACGCAGTATTTT. It is translated as CASSLFTDTQYF. The chain links TRBV28 to TRBJ2-3; D unclear. V lost 1 base to trimming and J lost 2 bases, with 1 base between them. Germline V lookup: CDR1 MDHEN, CDR2 SYDVKM. The CDR3 consists of 12 residues.

The chain carries TRBV6-5 and TRBJ2-7; D is ambiguous. V lost 6 bases to trimming and J lost 5 bases, with 8 bases between them. The CDR3 loop spans 11 amino acids. Germline V gene data show CDR1 as MNHEY and CDR2 as SVGAGI. DNA of the CDR3: TGTGCCAGCAGCCCTCGGGACGAGCAGTACTTC. It is translated as CASSPRDEQYF.

J is TRBJ2-3 and V is TRBV29-1; maybe TRBD1 (6 bases). V was shortened by 3 bases and J by 0 bases, with 16 bases between the two germline ends. The CDR3 loop spans 16 amino acids. In germline, CDR1 is SQVTM, CDR2 ANQGSEA. The CDR3 region has the DNA TGCAGCGTTGACGGGGTGAAGGGGGTGAGCACAGATACGCAGTATTTT. It codes for CSVDGVKGVSTDTQYF.

The V call is TRBV5-4, the J call TRBJ2-7, with 8 bases fitting TRBD2. This CDR3 is 17 amino acids long. Germline CDR1 reads SGHNT; CDR2 reads YYREEE (reference sequence). After removal of 2 bases from V and 3 bases from J, the junction contained 13 bases not matched to a gene. The CDR3 coding sequence is TGTGCCAGCAGCTTTGACGGGGGGGCCTTCAACTTCTACGAGCAGTACTTC. Translating gives CASSFDGGAFNFYEQYF. The full variable domain, completed using reference TRBV5-4 and TRBJ2-7, is ETGVTQSPTHLIKTRGQQVTLRCSSQSGHNTVSWYQQALGQGPQFIFQYYREEENGRGNFPPRFSGLQFPNYSSELNVNALELDDSALYLCASSFDGGAFNFYEQYFGPGTRLTVT.

The V and J genes are TRBV6-1 and TRBJ2-6; no clear D. V was clipped by 6 bases and J by 3 bases, with 6 bases between them. The CDR3 length is 13 residues. Germline V lookup: CDR1 MNHNS, CDR2 SASEGT. The CDR3 protein is CASSSYGANVLTF. The CDR3 coding sequence is TGTGCCAGCAGCTCTTATGGGGCCAACGTCCTGACTTTC.

The genes are TRBV5-8 and TRBJ1-2; weak D call: TRBD1 (5 bases). Germline V CDR1 and CDR2: SGHTS, YDEGEE. V gave up 4 bases and J gave up 3 bases, with 19 bases separating them. CDR3 length: 16 residues. The CDR3 sequence: CASSPSWQGNYYGYTF. The CDR3, as DNA: TGTGCCAGCAGCCCGAGTTGGCAGGGCAATTACTATGGCTACACCTTC.

This chain uses TRBV11-2 with TRBJ2-1, with D uncertain. V gave up 5 bases and J gave up 15 bases, with 17 bases separating them. The CDR3 totals 12 residues. In germline, CDR1 is SGHAT, CDR2 FQNNGV. The CDR3 protein is CASSLGGQLLFF. The CDR3 nucleotides read TGTGCCAGCAGCCTAGGTGGGCAATTGCTGTTCTTC.

The chain links TRBV6-5 to TRBJ2-2, with a possible D match to TRBD2 (5 bases). CDR1 is MNHEY and CDR2 is SVGAGI in the germline V gene. The CDR3 contains 14 residues. Deletions cut 0 bases from V and 3 bases from J, with 5 bases between. The CDR3 here is CASSYSRDTGELFF. DNA of the CDR3: TGTGCCAGCAGTTACTCGAGGGACACCGGGGAGCTGTTTTTT.

V gene TRBV5-6 combines with J gene TRBJ1-2; D gene ambiguous. The CDR3 loop spans 12 amino acids. Deletions cut 4 bases from V and 4 bases from J, with 8 bases between. Germline-derived CDR1 and CDR2 are SGHDT and YYEEEE. CDR3 nucleotides: TGTGCCAGCAGCGACACCCGCTATGGCTACACCTTC. Its protein is CASSDTRYGYTF.

This chain connects TRBV6-4 to TRBJ1-1, with TRBD1 identical over 8 bases. This CDR3 is 13 amino acids long. The J segment lost 8 bases and the V segment lost 6 bases, leaving 8 bases of the junction unmatched. The germline gives CDR1 MRHNA, CDR2 SNTAGT. The CDR3 region has the DNA TGTGCCAGCAGCAAGACAGGGGTGAGCGAAGCTTTCTTT. Amino acids: CASSKTGVSEAFF.

CDR3 protein: CASSLDGTRSSPLHF. As DNA, the CDR3 is TGTGCCAGCAGCTTAGATGGGACCCGCAGTTCACCCCTCCACTTT. The chain couples TRBV7-2 to TRBJ1-6; a possible D gene is TRBD1 (5 bases). This CDR3 contains 15 residues. With 1 base removed from V and 9 bases from J, the gap between germline ends came to 13 bases. CDR1 and CDR2 from the germline V gene are SGHTA and FQGNSA.

The V and J genes are TRBV5-4 and TRBJ2-2; no clear D gene. The length of the CDR3 is 13 residues. CDR1 SGHNT and CDR2 YYREEE come from the germline V gene (reference sequence). Between the trimmed V and J ends, which lost 7 bases and 5 bases, there was a span of 12 bases. This chain's CDR3 is CASAGTGTGELFF. For the CDR3, the DNA is TGTGCCAGCGCAGGAACTGGAACCGGGGAGCTGTTTTTT.

This clone was seen just once. The rearrangement uses TRBV7-2 and TRBJ1-4; D is perhaps TRBD1 (5 bases). The V gene lost 1 base and the J gene lost 4 bases, with 16 bases spanning the gap. This CDR3 spans 17 amino acids. From germline, CDR1 is SGHTA and CDR2 FQGNSA. CDR3 loop: CASSLVAPGRGNEKLFF. CDR3 in DNA: TGTGCCAGCAGCTTAGTAGCGCCTGGAAGGGGTAATGAAAAACTGTTTTTT.

Concerning this clone itself: The sample carries other DNA sequences with the same CDR3. This chain links TRBV6-1 with TRBJ1-5; possible D gene TRBD1, 6 bases. This CDR3 is 15 amino acids long. Trimming took 1 base from V and 7 from J, leaving 14 bases between them. The germline gives CDR1 MNHNS, CDR2 SASEGT. The CDR3 DNA reads as TGTGCCAGCAGTGAAGTCGCAGGGGACCGACAGCCCCAGCATTTT. Its protein product is CASSEVAGDRQPQHF.

The rearrangement uses TRBV28 and TRBJ2-6, with D hard to call. Trimming pared 4 bases from V and 1 base from J, leaving 8 bases between. The CDR3 is 15 amino acids. The V gene's germline CDR1 is MDHEN and CDR2 SYDVKM. CDR3 residues: CASSSAGSGANVLTF. The CDR3 region has the DNA TGTGCCAGCAGTTCGGCCGGATCTGGGGCCAACGTCCTGACTTTC. The complete variable domain, with remaining parts taken from reference TRBV28 and TRBJ2-6, reads DVKVTQSSRYLVKRTGEKVFLECVQDMDHENMFWYRQDPGLGLRLIYFSYDVKMKEKGDIPEGYSVSREKKERFSLILESASTNQTSMYLCASSSAGSGANVLTFGAGSRLTVL.